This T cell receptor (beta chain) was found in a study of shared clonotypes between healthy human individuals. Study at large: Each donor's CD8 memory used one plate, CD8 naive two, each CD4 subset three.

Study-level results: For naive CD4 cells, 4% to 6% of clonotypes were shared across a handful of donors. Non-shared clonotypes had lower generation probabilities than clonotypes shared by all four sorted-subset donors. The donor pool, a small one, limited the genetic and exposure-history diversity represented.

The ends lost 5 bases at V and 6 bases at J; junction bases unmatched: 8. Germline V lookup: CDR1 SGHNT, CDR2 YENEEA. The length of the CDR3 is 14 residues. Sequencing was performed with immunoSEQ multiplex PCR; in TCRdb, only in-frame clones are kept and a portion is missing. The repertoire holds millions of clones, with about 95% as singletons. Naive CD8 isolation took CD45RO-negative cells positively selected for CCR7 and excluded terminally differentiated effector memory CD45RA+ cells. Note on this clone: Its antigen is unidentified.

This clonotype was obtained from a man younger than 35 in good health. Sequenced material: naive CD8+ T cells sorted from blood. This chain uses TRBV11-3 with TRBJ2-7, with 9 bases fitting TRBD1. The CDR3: CASSPRTGVSEQYF. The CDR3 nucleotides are TGTGCCAGCAGCCCGAGGACAGGGGTCTCCGAGCAGTACTTC.